This paragraph reports one T cell receptor (beta chain). These data are taken from a study of T cells in localized non-small cell lung cancer. Generated by immunoSEQ multiplex PCR, the TCRdb table keeps only in-frame clones and is missing some. This sample has 20,000 to 30,000 clones, with 75% to 85% found just once. The specimen was peripheral blood, collected before any cancer treatment. The TCR comes from a woman aged 40 to 75 with stage I lung adenocarcinoma.

CDR3 residues: CASSLPSGTSSTDTQYF. The CDR3 DNA reads as TGCGCCAGCAGCTTGCCTAGCGGGACCTCTAGCACAGATACGCAGTATTTT. The J gene is TRBJ2-3, the V gene TRBV5-1, with 9 positions matching TRBD2. With V trimmed by 1 base and J by 0 bases, 6 bases remained unmatched. CDR3 length equals 17 residues. Germline CDR1 is SGHRS and CDR2 is YFSETQ.